The 14 T cell receptor beta chains below come from one sample, sequenced in a study of T-cell memory formation after mild COVID-19. A single record per CDR3 protein comes from TCRdb applying MiXCR to the 5' RACE reads. The sample includes about 200,000 distinct CDR3 sequences, about 17% seen only once; the top ten take 2.4%. The sample was PBMCs or a T cell subset sorted from them (not recorded which). The receptor source for this set is an adult woman who had mild COVID-19 (a few samples of this study predate the infection). Cell type and time point are not known.

This clonotype was counted between two and nine times. The chain is built from TRBV5-4 and TRBJ2-3; weak D call: TRBD2 (6 bases). The length of the CDR3 is 14 residues. V was clipped by 7 bases and J by 1 base, with 13 bases between them. Germline V gene sequence: CDR1 SGHNT, CDR2 YYREEE (reference sequence). For the CDR3, the DNA is TGTGCCAGCGCGGGGACCGGCGGCACAGATACGCAGTATTTT. Its protein product is CASAGTGGTDTQYF.

The chain links TRBV20-1 to TRBJ2-3; 10 bases agree with TRBD2. The CDR3 length is 15 residues. Losses at the gene ends were 3 bases for V and 0 bases for J; bases not matched to a gene: 3. Germline values: CDR1 DFQATT, CDR2 SNEGSKA (reference sequence). The CDR3 region has the DNA TGCAGTGCTAGGAGCGGGGGGGCTAGCACAGATACGCAGTATTTT. This sequence encodes CSARSGGASTDTQYF.

The chain is built from TRBV27 and TRBJ1-2; a possible D gene is TRBD1 (6 bases). V dropped 4 bases and J dropped 1 base, with 13 bases sitting between them. The CDR3 covers 15 residues. In germline, CDR1 is MNHEY, CDR2 SMNVEV (reference sequence). The CDR3 DNA sequence: TGTGCCAGCAGTTCCACAGGGACCTTTAACTATGGCTACACCTTC. Its protein product is CASSSTGTFNYGYTF.

V and J are TRBV7-2 and TRBJ1-5; possibly TRBD1 for D (6 bases). The CDR3 loop spans 14 amino acids. Germline V lookup: CDR1 SGHTA, CDR2 FQGNSA. Trimming pared 5 bases from V and 3 bases from J, leaving 11 bases between. For the CDR3, the DNA is TGTGCCAGCAGCATACAGGGATTCAATCAGCCCCAGCATTTT. This sequence encodes CASSIQGFNQPQHF.

This clonotype was seen many times. The genes are TRBV3-1 and TRBJ2-5; 14 nucleotides align to TRBD2. CDR3 length equals 18 residues. Germline lookup yields CDR1 LGHDT and CDR2 YNNKEL (reference sequence). Trimming took 4 bases from V and 3 from J; bases not matched to a gene: 10. The CDR3 coding sequence is TGTGCCAGCAGCCCACGACTAGCGGGAGGGCCAAGCGAAGAGACCCAGTACTTC. Translated, it gives CASSPRLAGGPSEETQYF.

This clonotype was seen only a few times. The rearrangement joins TRBV12-3 or TRBV12-4 to TRBJ1-5; D gene unclear. V gave up 1 base and J gave up 3 bases, with 13 bases separating them. The CDR3 has 16 amino acids. The CDR3: CASSLGAGDLNQPQHF. DNA for the CDR3: TGTGCCAGCAGTTTAGGGGCAGGAGACCTCAATCAGCCCCAGCATTTT.

This clonotype was detected only a few times. V gene TRBV12-3 or TRBV12-4 combines with J gene TRBJ1-1; 10 bases line up with TRBD1. This CDR3 is 13 amino acids long. V lost 6 bases, J lost 7 bases, and 5 bases stayed unmatched. As DNA, the CDR3 is TGTGCCAGCAGGACAGGGGGCCGGTTTGAAGCTTTCTTT. Protein sequence: CASRTGGRFEAFF.

This clonotype was recorded a few times. V gene TRBV5-1 combines with J gene TRBJ2-1; D not resolved. The germline V gene has CDR1 SGHRS and CDR2 YFSETQ. CDR3 length equals 16 residues. V dropped 0 bases and J dropped 0 bases, with 10 bases sitting between them. This CDR3 is CASSLGTHRSYNEQFF. CDR3 nucleotides: TGCGCCAGCAGCTTGGGGACGCACCGCTCCTACAATGAGCAGTTCTTC.

The V and J genes are TRBV19 and TRBJ2-7; D not certain. The CDR3 spans 13 residues. Germline V gives CDR1 LNHDA, CDR2 SQIVND (reference sequence). The germline V and J ends were trimmed by 6 bases and 3 bases, with 12 bases remaining between them. For the CDR3, the DNA is TGTGCCAGTAGCCCCGGGCGCCGCTACGAGCAGTACTTC. Translated, it gives CASSPGRRYEQYF.

This rearrangement joins TRBV12-3 or TRBV12-4 to TRBJ2-3; 9 bases are shared with TRBD2. Losses at the gene ends were 5 bases for V and 4 bases for J; bases not matched to a gene: 10. The CDR3 is 16 amino acids. The CDR3 DNA is TGTGCCAGCAGTCCGGGGACTAGCACGGTCCCAGATACGCAGTATTTT. Amino acid sequence: CASSPGTSTVPDTQYF.

V usage is TRBV12-3 or TRBV12-4 and J usage is TRBJ2-7; 9 nucleotides match TRBD2. CDR3 length: 14 residues. V shed 3 bases and J 2 bases; nucleotides not matched to a gene: 2. The CDR3 spells CASSFASGAYEQYF. The CDR3 DNA follows: TGTGCCAGCAGTTTCGCTAGCGGGGCCTACGAGCAGTACTTC.

In this sample, this clonotype turned up a few times. The chain combines TRBV5-6 with TRBJ2-1; the D gene could be TRBD1 or TRBD2 (5 bases each). V was cut by 0 bases and J by 5 bases, with 9 bases left in between. Germline loops: CDR1 SGHDT, CDR2 YYEEEE. CDR3 length equals 14 residues. In DNA, the CDR3 is TGTGCCAGCAGCTTGGAGGGACGCGACAATGAGCAGTTCTTC. Translation gives CASSLEGRDNEQFF.

The genes are TRBV4-2 and TRBJ1-2; TRBD1 aligns across 7 bases. The J segment lost 3 bases and the V segment lost 5 bases, leaving 9 bases of the junction unmatched. Per the germline V gene, CDR1 is LGHNA and CDR2 is YNFKEQ. This CDR3 comprises 15 residues. In DNA, the CDR3 is TGTGCCAGCAGCTCCCGGACAGGAGGCGACTATGGCTACACCTTC. Protein: CASSSRTGGDYGYTF.

The chain recombines TRBV11-1 with TRBJ1-1; D call uncertain. The CDR3 is 11 residues long. Germline loops: CDR1 SGHAT, CDR2 FQDESV (reference sequence). Trimming cost V 7 bases and J 2 bases, with 5 bases left between them. The CDR3 nucleotides are TGTGCCAGCACCTCCAACACTGAAGCTTTCTTT. It yields the protein CASTSNTEAFF.